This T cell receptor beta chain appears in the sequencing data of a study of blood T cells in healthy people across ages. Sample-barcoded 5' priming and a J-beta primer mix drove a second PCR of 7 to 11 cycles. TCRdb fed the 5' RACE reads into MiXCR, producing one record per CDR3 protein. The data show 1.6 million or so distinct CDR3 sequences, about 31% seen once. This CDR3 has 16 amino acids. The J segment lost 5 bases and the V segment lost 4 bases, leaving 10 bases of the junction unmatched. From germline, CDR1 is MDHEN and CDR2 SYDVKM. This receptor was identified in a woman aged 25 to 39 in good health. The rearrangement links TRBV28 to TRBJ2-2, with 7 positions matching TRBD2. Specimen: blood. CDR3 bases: TGTGCCAGCAGTTCCCCAGCGGGATCGAGGACCGGGGAGCTGTTTTTT. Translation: CASSSPAGSRTGELFF.